The sequence of this T cell receptor (beta chain) was determined in a study of neurological immune-mediated disorders. Study outcomes and limitations: The expanded clones of different subjects shared no CDR3 amino acid sequences (suggesting private repertoires in all groups). The most TCR clonal expansion was seen in HTLV-1-associated myelopathy, whereas the least was seen in multiple sclerosis, below the level in healthy controls.

CDR1 is SGDLS and CDR2 is YYNGEE in the germline V gene. V was pared by 2 bases and J by 8 bases, with 13 bases between. The CDR3 spans 13 residues. In regard to this clonotype: The antigen is undetermined.

Synthesis of cDNA was performed by 5'RACE using 10-nucleotide random UMIs. The output of every sequencing run exceeded 160 million TCR-beta sequences, derived from 15-18 subjects. MiXCR, run by TCRdb on the 5' RACE reads, gives a single entry per CDR3 protein. The table lists tens of thousands of distinct CDR3 sequences, approximately 3.8% of them singletons, with roughly 1.7% in the top ten. Sequenced input: PBMCs. This clonotype originated in a man aged 30-40 years with multiple sclerosis. This chain joins TRBV9 and TRBJ1-2; the D is unclear. CDR3 DNA: TGTGCCAGCAGCGTCCTGATTCGCGGGGGCTACACCTTC. Amino acids: CASSVLIRGGYTF.